The T cell receptor (beta chain) described here comes from a study of cytomegalovirus exposure and HLA in healthy donors (TCRdb year 2017). Broadly, across the study: A later analysis indicated that the roughly 130 validation repertoires were generated on the platform also employed for the 650 to 850 repertoires of the first cohort. The study was designed to test whether signatures of past pathogen exposure could be identified by cataloging public T cell receptors. A separate validation cohort of roughly 130 different subjects was used in addition to the roughly 670-subject first cohort. To predict cytomegalovirus infection status, the study combined high-throughput TCR immunosequencing, statistical association of individual TCRs with disease status, and machine learning. General conclusions and limits of the study: It was suggested by the authors that the approach could potentially be generalized to other disease states and immunological phenotypes. Three of the identified cytomegalovirus-associated TCR beta chains were confirmed in vitro to be specific for cytomegalovirus antigens. In both the original and validation cohorts, the classifier was reported to diagnose cytomegalovirus status with high specificity and sensitivity. Most TCR sequences were seen in very few donors, while some public TCRs were found in many individuals. A later analysis had no HLA typing for the validation cohort, so co-occurrence there was scored across all 120 repertoires. A total of 150 or so TCR beta chains were listed by the study as associated with cytomegalovirus. Subsequent analysis determined that TCRs grouped into clusters in the first cohort also showed a tendency toward co-occurrence across the 90 to 150 validation repertoires, and 90% to 95% of cluster scores exceeded 0.

Library method: the immunoSEQ multiplex PCR assay. Under the source paper's analysis protocol: A statistical classification framework was built to diagnose cytomegalovirus status from the catalog of TCR beta chain sequences. Imported from immuneACCESS, the table was reduced by TCRdb to in-frame sequences with V and J called. These copies leave out some clones; in studies compared against another copy, an unresolved V gene accounts for under half, and the cause of the remainder is not known. The V and J calls and clone size are taken from that table; D and trimming were inferred from the DNA. The sample records 130,000 or so clones, about 91% of which are singletons. The ten largest make up roughly 1.2% of the sample. Concerning this clone itself: Its antigen is currently not known. The input lacks base qualities; no much larger clone sits a single base away.

The cysteine opens and the phenylalanine closes a CDR3 of 13 amino acids. The kept DNA is CDR3 alone, 39 bases in frame from the first base. From V the trimming removes 5 bases and from J it removes 7 bases, while the gene matches leave 2 bases of the junction unaccounted for. CDR1 and CDR2 (SGHNT, YENEEA) derive from the germline V gene. The donors belonged to the validation cohort of approximately 130 subjects, which was separate from the approximately 700-subject first cohort. The chain employs TRBV11-3 and TRBJ1-2, and TRBD1 aligns with 12 junction nucleotides. The clonotype originates from a woman aged 18-29 years in good health and CMV-seronegative. The sequenced sample was PBMCs. The CDR3 protein sequence reads: CASSGTGGLGYTF. The DNA sequence is TGTGCCAGCAGCGGGACAGGGGGCCTTGGCTACACCTTC.